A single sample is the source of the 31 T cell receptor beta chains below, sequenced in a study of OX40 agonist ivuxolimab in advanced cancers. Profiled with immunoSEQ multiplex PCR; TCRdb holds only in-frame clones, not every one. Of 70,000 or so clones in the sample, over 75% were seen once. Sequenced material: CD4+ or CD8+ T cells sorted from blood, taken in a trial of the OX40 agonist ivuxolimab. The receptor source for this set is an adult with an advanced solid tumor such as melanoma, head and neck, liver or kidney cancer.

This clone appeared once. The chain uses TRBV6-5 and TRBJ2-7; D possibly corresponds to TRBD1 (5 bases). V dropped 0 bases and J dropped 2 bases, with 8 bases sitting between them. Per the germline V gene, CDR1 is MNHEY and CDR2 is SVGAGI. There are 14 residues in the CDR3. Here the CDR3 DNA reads TGTGCCAGCAGTTACTCGACCAGGGCCTACGAGCAGTACTTC. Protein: CASSYSTRAYEQYF.

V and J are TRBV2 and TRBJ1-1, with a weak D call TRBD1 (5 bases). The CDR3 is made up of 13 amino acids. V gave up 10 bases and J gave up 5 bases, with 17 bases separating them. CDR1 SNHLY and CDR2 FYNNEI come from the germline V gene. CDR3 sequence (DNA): TGTGCCAACCAGGAGTCGACAGTGACTGAAGCTTTCTTT. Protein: CANQESTVTEAFF.

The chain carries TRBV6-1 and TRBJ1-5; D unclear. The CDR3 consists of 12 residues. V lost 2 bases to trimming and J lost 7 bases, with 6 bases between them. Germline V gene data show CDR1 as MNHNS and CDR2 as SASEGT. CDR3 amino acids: CASSEPRQPQHF. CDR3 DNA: TGTGCCAGCAGTGAACCTAGACAGCCCCAGCATTTT.

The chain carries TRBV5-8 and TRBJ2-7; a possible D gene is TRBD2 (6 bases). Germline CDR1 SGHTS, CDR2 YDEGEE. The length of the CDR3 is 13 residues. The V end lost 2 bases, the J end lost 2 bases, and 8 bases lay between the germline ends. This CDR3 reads CASSFRGTYEQYF. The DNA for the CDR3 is TGTGCCAGCAGCTTTCGCGGGACCTACGAGCAGTACTTC.

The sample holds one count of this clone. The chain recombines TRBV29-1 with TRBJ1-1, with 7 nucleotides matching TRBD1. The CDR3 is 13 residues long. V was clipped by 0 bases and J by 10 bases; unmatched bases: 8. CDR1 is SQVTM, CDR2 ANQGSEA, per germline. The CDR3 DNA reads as TGCAGCGTTGAAGATCGGGGGAGGGGGCCAGCTTTCTTT. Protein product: CSVEDRGRGPAFF.

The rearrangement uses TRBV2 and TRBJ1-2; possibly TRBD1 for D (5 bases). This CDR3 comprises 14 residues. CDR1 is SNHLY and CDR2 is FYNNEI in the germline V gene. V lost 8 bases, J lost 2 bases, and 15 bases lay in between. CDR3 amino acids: CASSLGTTNYGYTF. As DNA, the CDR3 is TGTGCCAGCTCGTTAGGGACCACCAACTATGGCTACACCTTC.

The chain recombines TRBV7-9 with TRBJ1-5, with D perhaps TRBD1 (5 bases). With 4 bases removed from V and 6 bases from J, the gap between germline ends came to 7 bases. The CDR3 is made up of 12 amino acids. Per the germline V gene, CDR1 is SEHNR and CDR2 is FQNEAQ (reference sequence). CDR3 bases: TGTGCCAGCAGCTCCCAGGGTCAGCCCCAGCATTTT. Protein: CASSSQGQPQHF.

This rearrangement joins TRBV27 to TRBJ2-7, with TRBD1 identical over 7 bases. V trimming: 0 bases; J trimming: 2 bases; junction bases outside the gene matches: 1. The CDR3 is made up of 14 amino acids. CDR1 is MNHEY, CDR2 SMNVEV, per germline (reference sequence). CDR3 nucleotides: TGTGCCAGCAGTTTATCAGGGGGCACCTACGAGCAGTACTTC. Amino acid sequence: CASSLSGGTYEQYF.

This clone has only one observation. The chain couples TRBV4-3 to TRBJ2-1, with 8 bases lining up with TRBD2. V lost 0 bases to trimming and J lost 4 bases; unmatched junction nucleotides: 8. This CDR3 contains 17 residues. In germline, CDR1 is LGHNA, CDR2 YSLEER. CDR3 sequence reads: CASSQEAGRASYNEQFF. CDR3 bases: TGCGCCAGCAGCCAAGAGGCCGGGAGGGCCTCATACAATGAGCAGTTCTTC.

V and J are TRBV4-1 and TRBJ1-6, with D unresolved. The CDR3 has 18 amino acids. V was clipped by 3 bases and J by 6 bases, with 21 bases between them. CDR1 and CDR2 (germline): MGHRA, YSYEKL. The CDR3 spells CASSHSYLGPFSNSPLHF. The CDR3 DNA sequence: TGCGCCAGCAGCCACTCTTACCTCGGGCCGTTCAGTAATTCACCCCTCCACTTT.

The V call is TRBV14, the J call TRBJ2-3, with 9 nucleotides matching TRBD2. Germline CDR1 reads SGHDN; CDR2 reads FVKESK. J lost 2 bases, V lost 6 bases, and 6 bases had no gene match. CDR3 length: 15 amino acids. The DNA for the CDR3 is TGTGCCAGCAGGCCGACTAGCGGCTACACAGATACGCAGTATTTT. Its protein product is CASRPTSGYTDTQYF.

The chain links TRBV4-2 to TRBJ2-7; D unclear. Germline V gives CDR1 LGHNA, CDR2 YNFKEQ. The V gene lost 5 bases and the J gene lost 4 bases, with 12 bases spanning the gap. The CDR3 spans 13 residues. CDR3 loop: CASSLGLVYEQYF. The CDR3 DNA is TGTGCCAGCAGCTTGGGTCTCGTGTACGAGCAGTACTTC.

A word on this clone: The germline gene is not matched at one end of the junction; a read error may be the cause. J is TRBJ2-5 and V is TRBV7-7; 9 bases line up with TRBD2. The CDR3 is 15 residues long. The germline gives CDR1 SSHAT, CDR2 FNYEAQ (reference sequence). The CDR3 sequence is CASSLGTSTQETQYF. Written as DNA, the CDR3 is TGTGCTAGCAGCTTAGGGACTAGCACACAAGAGACCCAGTACTTC.

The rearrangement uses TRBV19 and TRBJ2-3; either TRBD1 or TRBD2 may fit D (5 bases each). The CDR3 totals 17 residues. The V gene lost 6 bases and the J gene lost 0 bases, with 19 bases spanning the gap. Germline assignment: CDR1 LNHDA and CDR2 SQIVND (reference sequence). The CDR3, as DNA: TGTGCCAGTAGAGGCAGCGGACAAGGATATAGCACAGATACGCAGTATTTT. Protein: CASRGSGQGYSTDTQYF.

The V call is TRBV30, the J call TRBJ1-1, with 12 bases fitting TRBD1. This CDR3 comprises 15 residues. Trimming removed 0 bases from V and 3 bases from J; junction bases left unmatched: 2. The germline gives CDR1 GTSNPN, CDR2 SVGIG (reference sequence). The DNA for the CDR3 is TGTGCCTGGAGTGTAGGGACAGGGGGCTACACTGAAGCTTTCTTT. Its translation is CAWSVGTGGYTEAFF.

CDR3 DNA sequence: TGTGCCAGCAGTGGGCCTCAGGGCGCAACTAATGAAAAACTGTTTTTT. Translated: CASSGPQGATNEKLFF. This rearrangement joins TRBV2 to TRBJ1-4, with D possibly matching TRBD1 (5 bases). This CDR3 has 16 residues. Germline V gene sequence: CDR1 SNHLY, CDR2 FYNNEI. V was clipped by 4 bases and J by 0 bases, with 12 bases between them.

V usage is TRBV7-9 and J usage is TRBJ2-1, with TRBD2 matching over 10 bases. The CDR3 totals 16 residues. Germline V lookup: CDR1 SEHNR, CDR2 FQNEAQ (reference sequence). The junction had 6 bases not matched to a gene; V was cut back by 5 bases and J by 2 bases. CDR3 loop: CASSPTSGKTYNEQFF. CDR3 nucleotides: TGTGCCAGCAGCCCCACTAGCGGGAAAACCTACAATGAGCAGTTCTTC.

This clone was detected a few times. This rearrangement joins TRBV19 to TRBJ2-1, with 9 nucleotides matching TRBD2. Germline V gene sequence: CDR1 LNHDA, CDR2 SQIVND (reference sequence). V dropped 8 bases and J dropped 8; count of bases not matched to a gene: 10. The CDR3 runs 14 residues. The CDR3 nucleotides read TGTGCCAGTGCGGGGCTAGCGGGATCAGATGAGCAGTTCTTC. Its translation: CASAGLAGSDEQFF.

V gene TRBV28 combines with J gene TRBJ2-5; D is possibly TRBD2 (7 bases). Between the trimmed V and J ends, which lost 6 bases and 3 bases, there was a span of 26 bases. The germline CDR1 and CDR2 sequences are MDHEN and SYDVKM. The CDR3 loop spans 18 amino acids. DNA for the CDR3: TGTGCCAGCAGCCCAAATCGGGGGGCCAGACAAGAGGAAGAGACCCAGTACTTC. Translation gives CASSPNRGARQEEETQYF.

CDR3 DNA sequence: TGTGCCAGCAGCGTAGCCCGGCAGGGTGTTGGGAACACTGAAGCTTTCTTT. Translated, it gives CASSVARQGVGNTEAFF. The rearrangement uses TRBV9 and TRBJ1-1, with a weak D call TRBD1 (5 bases). Germline V gene lookup returns CDR1 SGDLS and CDR2 YYNGEE. Trimming left V 0 bases short and J 1 base short, with 16 bases between. CDR3 length: 17 residues. The whole variable domain, remainder taken from reference TRBV9 and TRBJ1-1, is DSGVTQTPKHLITATGQRVTLRCSPRSGDLSVYWYQQSLDQGLQFLIQYYNGEERAKGNILERFSAQQFPDLHSELNLSSLELGDSALYFCASSVARQGVGNTEAFFGQGTRLTVV.

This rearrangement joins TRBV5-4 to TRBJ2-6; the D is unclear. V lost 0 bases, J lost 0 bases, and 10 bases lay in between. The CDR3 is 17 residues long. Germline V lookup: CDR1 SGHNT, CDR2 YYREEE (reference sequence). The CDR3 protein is CASSLDGVSSGANVLTF. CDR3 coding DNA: TGTGCCAGCAGCTTGGACGGAGTGAGCTCTGGGGCCAACGTCCTGACTTTC. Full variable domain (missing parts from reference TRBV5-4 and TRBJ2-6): ETGVTQSPTHLIKTRGQQVTLRCSSQSGHNTVSWYQQALGQGPQFIFQYYREEENGRGNFPPRFSGLQFPNYSSELNVNALELDDSALYLCASSLDGVSSGANVLTFGAGSRLTVL.

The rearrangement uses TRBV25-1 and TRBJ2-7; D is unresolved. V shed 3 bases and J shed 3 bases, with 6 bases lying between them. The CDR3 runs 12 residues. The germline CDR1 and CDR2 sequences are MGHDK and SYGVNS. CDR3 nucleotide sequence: TGTGCCAGCAGTGACAGTTACTACGAGCAGTACTTC. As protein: CASSDSYYEQYF.

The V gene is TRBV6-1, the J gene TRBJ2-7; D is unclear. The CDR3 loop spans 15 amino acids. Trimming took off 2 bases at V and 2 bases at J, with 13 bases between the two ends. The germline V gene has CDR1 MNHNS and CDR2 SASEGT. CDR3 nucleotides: TGTGCCAGCAGTGAAAGTCGGTTAACAGCCTACGAGCAGTACTTC. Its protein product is CASSESRLTAYEQYF.

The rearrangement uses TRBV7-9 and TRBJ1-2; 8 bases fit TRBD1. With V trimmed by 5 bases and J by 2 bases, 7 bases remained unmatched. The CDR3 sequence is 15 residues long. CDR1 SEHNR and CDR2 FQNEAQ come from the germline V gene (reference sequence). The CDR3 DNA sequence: TGTGCCAGCAGCCCATGGGACAGGAGAAACTATGGCTACACCTTC. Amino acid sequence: CASSPWDRRNYGYTF.

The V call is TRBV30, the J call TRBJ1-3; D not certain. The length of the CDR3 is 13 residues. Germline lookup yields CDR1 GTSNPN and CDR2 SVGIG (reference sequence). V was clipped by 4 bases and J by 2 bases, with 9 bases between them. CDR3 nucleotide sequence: TGTGCCTGGAATTGGGTAACTGGAAACACCATATATTTT. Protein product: CAWNWVTGNTIYF.

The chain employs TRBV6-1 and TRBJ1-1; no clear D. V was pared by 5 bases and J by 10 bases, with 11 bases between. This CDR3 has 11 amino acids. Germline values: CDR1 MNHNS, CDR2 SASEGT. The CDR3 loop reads CASSYDGRAFF. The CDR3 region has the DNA TGTGCCAGCAGTTACGATGGGAGAGCTTTCTTT.

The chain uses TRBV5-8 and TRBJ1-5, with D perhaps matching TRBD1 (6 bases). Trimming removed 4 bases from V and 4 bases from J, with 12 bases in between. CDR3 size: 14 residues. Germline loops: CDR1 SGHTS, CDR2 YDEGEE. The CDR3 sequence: CASSPIGGNQPQHF. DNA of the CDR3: TGTGCCAGCAGCCCAATAGGGGGAAATCAGCCCCAGCATTTT.

The CDR3: CASSPLDGYNEQFF. The CDR3 DNA is TGTGCCAGCAGCCCCCTCGATGGCTACAATGAGCAGTTCTTC. The gene calls are TRBV7-9 and TRBJ2-1; D is uncertain. V dropped 5 bases and J dropped 3 bases, with 11 bases sitting between them. Germline-derived CDR1 and CDR2 are SEHNR and FQNEAQ (reference sequence). The CDR3 runs to 14 residues.

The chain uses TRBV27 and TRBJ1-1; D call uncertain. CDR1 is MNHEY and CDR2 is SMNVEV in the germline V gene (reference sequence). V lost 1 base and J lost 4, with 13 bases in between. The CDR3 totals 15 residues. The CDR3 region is CASSLYGTPSTEAFF. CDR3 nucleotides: TGTGCCAGCAGTTTATACGGCACCCCGAGCACTGAAGCTTTCTTT.

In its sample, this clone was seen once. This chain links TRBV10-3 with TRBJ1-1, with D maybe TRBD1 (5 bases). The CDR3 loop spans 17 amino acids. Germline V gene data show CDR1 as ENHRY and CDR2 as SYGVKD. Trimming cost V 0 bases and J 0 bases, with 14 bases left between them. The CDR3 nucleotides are TGTGCCATCAGTGAGTCGCGAGGACAACTTTTGAACACTGAAGCTTTCTTT. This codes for CAISESRGQLLNTEAFF.

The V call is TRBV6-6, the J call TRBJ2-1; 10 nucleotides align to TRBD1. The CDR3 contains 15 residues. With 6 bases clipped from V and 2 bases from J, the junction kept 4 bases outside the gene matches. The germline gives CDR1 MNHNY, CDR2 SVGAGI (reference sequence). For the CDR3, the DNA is TGTGCCAGCAGCTATGGACAGGGGGCCTACAATGAGCAGTTCTTC. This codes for CASSYGQGAYNEQFF.